A single sample is the source of the 10 T cell receptor beta chains below, sequenced in a study of regulatory T cells in long-lasting Graves disease. According to the study, TCR beta libraries were built with iRepertoire HTBI primers and CDR3-region Arm-PCR. TCRdb re-called the multiplex PCR reads with MiXCR, one entry per CDR3 protein. The table includes 500,000 to 700,000 distinct CDR3 sequences, about 30% detected once. Stated time point: persistent/refractory GD, antithyroid drugs over 5 years with positive TRAb. Scientists built the TCR library using RNA that was extracted from PBMCs. The input for sequencing was peripheral blood mononuclear cells (PBMCs), taken when the disease was refractory, from a patient treated with antithyroid drugs. These receptors all come from a female donor with Graves disease.

There are a few counts of this clonotype. J is TRBJ1-2 and V is TRBV6-1; D remains unclear. Germline-derived CDR1 and CDR2 are MNHNS and SASEGT. CDR3 length: 12 amino acids. Between the trimmed V and J ends, which lost 9 bases and 8 bases, there was a span of 16 bases. The CDR3 region is CASTTVGSGYTF. CDR3 bases: TGTGCCAGTACTACAGTGGGTAGCGGCTACACCTTC.

This clonotype was recorded a few times. This chain joins TRBV7-2 and TRBJ2-7, with TRBD1 matching 10 bases. Germline loops: CDR1 SGHTA, CDR2 FQGNSA. V gave up 6 bases and J gave up 5 bases; unmatched junction bases: 7. The CDR3 totals 14 residues. CDR3 amino acids: CASSSRQGANEQYF. The CDR3 region has the DNA TGTGCCAGCAGTTCCCGACAGGGGGCTAACGAGCAGTACTTC.

A word on this clonotype: This is likely a read error, given that the CDR3 carries no conserved phenylalanine or tryptophan at its end. The chain is built from TRBV7-9 and TRBJ2-7, with 7 positions matching TRBD1. V was clipped by 5 bases and J by 0 bases; unmatched bases: 7. Germline CDR1 SEHNR, CDR2 FQNEAQ (reference sequence). The CDR3 extends over 15 amino acids. The CDR3 DNA is TGTGCCAGCAGCCATACAGGGGACCCCTCCTACGAGCAGTACCTC. Encoded protein: CASSHTGDPSYEQYL.

This clonotype occurred many times. This sequence joins TRBV2 and TRBJ1-2; D gene ambiguous. Germline V gene sequence: CDR1 SNHLY, CDR2 FYNNEI. Trimming pared 2 bases from V and 4 bases from J, leaving 11 bases between. This CDR3 is 14 amino acids long. The CDR3 DNA reads TGTGCCAGCAGTGAAAGAACCGGTGCCTATGGCTACACCTTC. Its translation is CASSERTGAYGYTF.

This chain uses TRBV19 with TRBJ2-2, with 7 bases lining up with TRBD1. The CDR3 loop spans 14 amino acids. Germline CDR1 is LNHDA and CDR2 is SQIVND (reference sequence). V was clipped by 3 bases and J by 5 bases; unmatched bases: 3. The CDR3 DNA is TGTGCCAGTAGTATCGACAGGGTTACCGGGGAGCTGTTTTTT. This translates into CASSIDRVTGELFF. Supplemented by reference TRBV19 and TRBJ2-2, the full variable domain reads DGGITQSPKYLFRKEGQNVTLSCEQNLNHDAMYWYRQDPGQGLRLIYYSQIVNDFQKGDIAEGYSVSREKKESFPLTVTSAQKNPTAFYLCASSIDRVTGELFFGEGSRLTVL.

This clonotype was picked up a small number of times. V gene TRBV2 combines with J gene TRBJ2-7, with a weak D call TRBD1 (5 bases). Germline CDR1 is SNHLY and CDR2 is FYNNEI. This CDR3 has 13 residues. Trimming left V 1 base short and J 7 bases short, with 11 bases between. CDR3 DNA sequence: TGTGCCAGCAGTGAAGTCAGGGTGGGGGAGCAGTACTTC. Translated: CASSEVRVGEQYF.

The sample holds many counts of this clonotype. The chain couples TRBV11-2 to TRBJ2-5; D might be TRBD1 (5 bases). This CDR3 is 15 amino acids long. The germline V gene has CDR1 SGHAT and CDR2 FQNNGV. Trimming pared 1 base from V and 2 bases from J, leaving 11 bases between. The CDR3 DNA is TGTGCCAGCAGCTTAGGGGGCCAAACTCAAGAGACCCAGTACTTC. Translating it yields CASSLGGQTQETQYF.

This clonotype was found a few times. The chain carries TRBV18 and TRBJ1-4; a possible D gene is TRBD1 (6 bases). CDR1 KGHSH and CDR2 LQKENI come from the germline V gene. V lost 5 bases, J lost 1 base, and 8 bases lay in between. The CDR3 extends over 14 amino acids. The DNA of the CDR3 is TGTGCCAGCTCATCGGACAGAACTAATGAAAAACTGTTTTTT. This encodes CASSSDRTNEKLFF.

The chain links TRBV6-2 or TRBV6-3 to TRBJ2-7; 7 nucleotides match TRBD1. From germline, CDR1 is MNHEY and CDR2 SVGEGT. Trimming removed 4 bases from V and 13 bases from J; junction bases left unmatched: 10. The CDR3 loop spans 12 amino acids. The CDR3 coding sequence is TGTGCCAGCAGTTCACTGACAGGGTTGGACTACTTC. Amino acid sequence: CASSSLTGLDYF.

The genes are TRBV24-1 and TRBJ1-3; D may be TRBD1 (5 bases). V was cut by 8 bases and J by 0 bases, with 13 bases left in between. CDR1 and CDR2 (germline): KGHDR, SFDVKD. This CDR3 has 15 residues. For the CDR3, the DNA is TGTGCCACCATCCAGGGTTTGGGCTCTGGAAACACCATATATTTT. Translated: CATIQGLGSGNTIYF.